Below, 27 T cell receptor beta chains from the same sample are listed, as sequenced in a study of blood T cell repertoires in COVID-19. The assay was immunoSEQ multiplex PCR, and TCRdb's table has in-frame clones only and misses some. Among 150,000 or so clones, roughly 90% were seen once, and the ten largest hold 1.2%. Sequencing was carried out using PBMCs or T cells enriched from blood (not recorded which). These receptors were taken from a woman under 40 with acute COVID-19.

This chain links TRBV10-3 with TRBJ1-4; D perhaps matches TRBD1 (5 bases). This CDR3 has 17 residues. The ends were cut back, 3 bases at V and 6 bases at J, with 20 bases in the middle. Germline V gene sequence: CDR1 ENHRY, CDR2 SYGVKD. CDR3 sequence: CAISEGVGATGDEKLFF. CDR3 sequence (DNA): TGTGCCATCAGTGAAGGCGTTGGGGCCACGGGCGATGAAAAACTGTTTTTT.

The chain employs TRBV28 and TRBJ2-1; maybe TRBD2 (5 bases). The CDR3 loop spans 15 amino acids. Trimming took off 5 bases at V and 1 base at J, with 12 bases between the two ends. The germline CDR1 and CDR2 sequences are MDHEN and SYDVKM. As DNA, the CDR3 is TGTGCCAGCAGTCTCCCCGGACTTTCCTACAATGAGCAGTTCTTC. Residues: CASSLPGLSYNEQFF.

This chain uses TRBV5-5 with TRBJ2-2, with TRBD2 matching over 11 bases. V shed 5 bases, J shed 3 bases, and the junction held 3 bases outside the gene matches. From germline, CDR1 is SGHKS and CDR2 YYEKEE (reference sequence). This CDR3 region has 15 residues. CDR3 nucleotide sequence: TGTGCCAGCAGTGCTAGCGGGAGGCACACCGGGGAGCTGTTTTTT. Translated, it gives CASSASGRHTGELFF.

This clone was detected a few times. The V call is TRBV9, the J call TRBJ1-2; 10 bases agree with TRBD1. After removal of 4 bases from V and 0 bases from J, the junction contained 3 bases not matched to a gene. CDR3 length: 15 residues. Germline assignment: CDR1 SGDLS and CDR2 YYNGEE. CDR3 sequence: CASSPGQGANYGYTF. The CDR3 region has the DNA TGTGCCAGCAGCCCCGGACAGGGGGCTAACTATGGCTACACCTTC.

This chain connects TRBV9 to TRBJ1-4, with 8 bases matching TRBD1. The CDR3 spans 14 residues. V was clipped by 1 base and J by 8 bases; unmatched bases: 4. Germline lookup yields CDR1 SGDLS and CDR2 YYNGEE. CDR3 nucleotide sequence: TGTGCCAGCAGCGTAACGGACAGGGTAGAAAAACTGTTTTTT. Amino acid sequence: CASSVTDRVEKLFF.

This chain uses TRBV27 with TRBJ1-2, with 8 bases matching TRBD1. Germline V lookup: CDR1 MNHEY, CDR2 SMNVEV (reference sequence). The CDR3 has 15 amino acids. Trimming at V came to 2 bases and at J to 4 bases, leaving 6 bases not matched to a gene. CDR3 DNA sequence: TGTGCCAGCAGTTTAGGGGGGACAGGACCCTATGGCTACACCTTC. This sequence encodes CASSLGGTGPYGYTF.

The V and J genes are TRBV24-1 and TRBJ2-5; D perhaps matches TRBD1 (6 bases). There are 14 residues in the CDR3. CDR1 KGHDR and CDR2 SFDVKD come from the germline V gene. Trimming took off 5 bases at V and 10 bases at J, with 19 bases between the two ends. The CDR3 bases are TGTGCCACCAGTGCGTTGGGAGCGGAGACAGGCCAGTACTTC. Translated, it gives CATSALGAETGQYF.

CDR3 sequence: CASTSRGSGNQPQHF. The CDR3 DNA reads TGTGCCAGTACTTCAAGGGGCAGTGGCAATCAGCCCCAGCATTTT. The chain links TRBV19 to TRBJ1-5; TRBD1 is a possible D gene (5 bases). The CDR3 contains 15 residues. CDR1 is LNHDA and CDR2 is SQIVND in the germline V gene (reference sequence). Trimming pared 7 bases from V and 2 bases from J, leaving 15 bases between. Variable domain in full (rest from reference TRBV19 and TRBJ1-5): DGGITQSPKYLFRKEGQNVTLSCEQNLNHDAMYWYRQDPGQGLRLIYYSQIVNDFQKGDIAEGYSVSREKKESFPLTVTSAQKNPTAFYLCASTSRGSGNQPQHFGDGTRLSIL.

This rearrangement joins TRBV14 to TRBJ1-2; 7 bases align to TRBD1. With V trimmed by 3 bases and J by 0 bases, 4 bases remained unmatched. The germline V gene encodes CDR1 SGHDN and CDR2 FVKESK. This CDR3 has 15 residues. CDR3 bases: TGTGCCAGCAGCCAGGCGGGACAGCCTAACTATGGCTACACCTTC. Its protein is CASSQAGQPNYGYTF.

This chain links TRBV5-1 with TRBJ2-5; tentatively, D is TRBD2 (6 bases). The CDR3 has 15 amino acids. The V gene lost 4 bases and the J gene lost 3 bases, with 16 bases spanning the gap. Germline CDR1 and CDR2: SGHRS and YFSETQ. The CDR3 DNA is TGCGCCAGCAGCGATAGCGGAAAACGGGAAGAGACCCAGTACTTC. It specifies CASSDSGKREETQYF.

As DNA, the CDR3 is TGTGCCAGCAGTTTAGCGGGGTTCACAGATACGCAGTATTTT. It yields the protein CASSLAGFTDTQYF. The chain uses TRBV28 and TRBJ2-3, with D perhaps TRBD2 (6 bases). This CDR3 is 14 amino acids long. V dropped 2 bases and J dropped 2 bases, with 8 bases sitting between them. Germline CDR1 MDHEN, CDR2 SYDVKM.

The chain joins TRBV29-1 to TRBJ2-3, with D unresolved. The CDR3 totals 14 residues. Per germline, CDR1 SQVTM and CDR2 ANQGSEA. Trimming shortened V by 3 bases and J by 6 bases, and 16 bases separated the two germline ends. The CDR3 region is CSVDPSPRWDTQYF. The CDR3 nucleotides are TGCAGCGTTGATCCGTCCCCGAGATGGGATACGCAGTATTTT.

This chain joins TRBV2 and TRBJ2-7; TRBD1 is a possible D gene (6 bases). The CDR3 totals 12 residues. The germline gives CDR1 SNHLY, CDR2 FYNNEI. The V and J ends lost 8 bases and 0 bases respectively, with 8 bases between them. Here the CDR3 DNA reads TGTGCCAGCTCGACAGGCTCCTACGAGCAGTACTTC. Translated: CASSTGSYEQYF.

This sequence joins TRBV6-5 and TRBJ1-5; TRBD1 might be the D (6 bases). The CDR3 spans 13 residues. V lost 6 bases to trimming and J lost 2 bases, with 8 bases between them. Germline V gene sequence: CDR1 MNHEY, CDR2 SVGAGI. This chain's CDR3 is CASRGAGNQPQHF. The CDR3 DNA sequence: TGTGCCAGCAGGGGGGCGGGCAATCAGCCCCAGCATTTT.

The V and J genes are TRBV10-3 and TRBJ2-3; 8 bases are a match to TRBD2. CDR3 length: 15 residues. Germline CDR1 is ENHRY and CDR2 is SYGVKD. The ends lost 4 bases at V and 2 bases at J; junction bases unmatched: 5. The CDR3 DNA is TGTGCCATCAGTGCGGCTAGCGGGTACACAGATACGCAGTATTTT. This gives the protein CAISAASGYTDTQYF.

This sequence joins TRBV6-6 and TRBJ1-3, with D possibly TRBD1 on 5 matching bases. The V gene lost 7 bases and the J gene lost 0 bases, with 13 bases spanning the gap. Per the germline V gene, CDR1 is MNHNY and CDR2 is SVGAGI (reference sequence). The CDR3 runs 15 residues. The CDR3 reads CASIPQAHSGNTIYF. The CDR3 nucleotides are TGTGCCAGCATTCCACAGGCTCACTCTGGAAACACCATATATTTT.

CDR3 nucleotide sequence: TGTGCCAGCAGGCCGGCGGAGGGTGGGGGCTACACCTTC. This translates into CASRPAEGGGYTF. This chain uses TRBV5-6 with TRBJ1-2; D uncertain. The CDR3 loop spans 13 amino acids. Trimming took 5 bases from V and 8 from J, leaving 16 bases between them. Germline V lookup: CDR1 SGHDT, CDR2 YYEEEE.

The CDR3 spells CASSSSLGTGAVKETQYF. DNA of the CDR3: TGTGCCAGCAGCTCCTCCTTGGGGACAGGGGCCGTAAAAGAGACCCAGTACTTC. The chain carries TRBV7-9 and TRBJ2-5, with 10 bases fitting TRBD1. J gave up 3 bases and V 4 bases, and 14 bases lay outside the gene matches. CDR1 and CDR2 from the germline V gene are SEHNR and FQNEAQ (reference sequence). The CDR3 has 18 residues.

V gene TRBV30 combines with J gene TRBJ2-1; 11 bases align to TRBD2. Germline V lookup: CDR1 GTSNPN, CDR2 SVGIG (reference sequence). The CDR3 contains 16 residues. V was clipped by 1 base and J by 6 bases; unmatched bases: 8. This chain's CDR3 is CAWSGTSGPGSNEQFF. CDR3 nucleotides: TGTGCCTGGAGTGGGACTAGCGGGCCAGGGAGCAATGAGCAGTTCTTC.

The DNA of the CDR3 is TGTGCCAGCTCACCACCGAGACAGGGCCAAGAGACCCAGTACTTC. Its protein product is CASSPPRQGQETQYF. This chain joins TRBV18 and TRBJ2-5; 7 nucleotides align to TRBD1. The CDR3 sequence is 15 residues long. The J segment lost 1 base and the V segment lost 0 bases, leaving 2 bases of the junction unmatched. Germline V gene data show CDR1 as KGHSH and CDR2 as LQKENI.

The chain employs TRBV10-1 and TRBJ2-1; 7 positions match TRBD2. CDR3 length: 17 residues. From germline, CDR1 is WNHNN and CDR2 SYGVQD (reference sequence). The trim removed 5 bases at V and 6 bases at J, leaving 16 bases unmatched. The CDR3 sequence is CASSFASGNRARNEQFF. CDR3 coding DNA: TGCGCCAGCAGTTTTGCTAGCGGAAACCGGGCTCGCAATGAGCAGTTCTTC.

DNA for the CDR3: TGTGCCAGCAGCCCCCGGACAGGTGGGGTGGAGCAGTACTTC. Residues: CASSPRTGGVEQYF. The chain employs TRBV7-2 and TRBJ2-7, with TRBD1 matching over 7 bases. The V segment lost 5 bases and the J segment 7 bases; nucleotides outside the gene matches: 11. Germline CDR1 is SGHTA and CDR2 is FQGNSA. This CDR3 is 14 amino acids long.

The V and J genes are TRBV5-1 and TRBJ1-1; D uncertain. The V gene lost 5 bases and the J gene lost 0 bases, with 8 bases spanning the gap. This CDR3 region has 13 residues. Germline V gene sequence: CDR1 SGHRS, CDR2 YFSETQ. The CDR3 nucleotides read TGCGCCAGCAGTAAGACATTGAACACTGAAGCTTTCTTT. It yields the protein CASSKTLNTEAFF.

The CDR3, as DNA: TGTGCCAGCAGTAGCGGGAGGGGCACAGATACGCAGTATTTT. Translated, it gives CASSSGRGTDTQYF. This chain links TRBV11-3 with TRBJ2-3, with 11 bases fitting TRBD2. Germline V lookup: CDR1 SGHNT, CDR2 YENEEA. J lost 1 base, V lost 6 bases, and 0 bases had no gene match. The CDR3 is 14 residues long.

The genes are TRBV18 and TRBJ2-1; 8 bases match TRBD2. Looked up from germline, CDR1 is KGHSH and CDR2 is LQKENI. This CDR3 is 14 amino acids long. V lost 3 bases and J lost 6; bases outside the gene matches: 4. This CDR3 is CASSPGLVGNEQFF. CDR3 bases: TGTGCCAGCTCACCGGGACTAGTTGGCAATGAGCAGTTCTTC.

The sample holds one count of this clone. This rearrangement joins TRBV28 to TRBJ1-2; TRBD1 aligns across 8 bases. Looked up from germline, CDR1 is MDHEN and CDR2 is SYDVKM. V shed 5 bases, J shed 3 bases, and the junction held 11 bases outside the gene matches. This CDR3 has 16 residues. The CDR3 DNA follows: TGTGCCAGCAGTCTAGACAGGGGTCCCCCTTACTATGGCTACACCTTC. Its translation is CASSLDRGPPYYGYTF.

This clone was seen only once. The V call is TRBV27, the J call TRBJ2-7, with D hard to call. CDR1 is MNHEY, CDR2 SMNVEV, per germline (reference sequence). The CDR3 runs to 14 residues. V was shortened by 6 bases and J by 6 bases, with 18 bases between the two germline ends. CDR3 coding DNA: TGTGCCAGCAGCCAATTGTCACTCCCTTCCGAGCAGTACTTC. This sequence encodes CASSQLSLPSEQYF.